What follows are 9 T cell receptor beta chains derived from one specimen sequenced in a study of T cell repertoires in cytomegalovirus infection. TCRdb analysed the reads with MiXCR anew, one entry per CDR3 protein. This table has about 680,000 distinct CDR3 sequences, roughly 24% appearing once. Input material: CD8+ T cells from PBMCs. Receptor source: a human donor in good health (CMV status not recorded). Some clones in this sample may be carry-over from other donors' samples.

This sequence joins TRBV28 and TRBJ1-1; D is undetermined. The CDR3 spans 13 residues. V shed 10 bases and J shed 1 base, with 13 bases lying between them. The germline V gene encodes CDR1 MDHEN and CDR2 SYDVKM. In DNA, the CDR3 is TGTGCCACCAGGTCGGGAGCGAACACTGAAGCTTTCTTT. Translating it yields CATRSGANTEAFF. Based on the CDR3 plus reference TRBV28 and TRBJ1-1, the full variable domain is DVKVTQSSRYLVKRTGEKVFLECVQDMDHENMFWYRQDPGLGLRLIYFSYDVKMKEKGDIPEGYSVSREKKERFSLILESASTNQTSMYLCATRSGANTEAFFGQGTRLTVV.

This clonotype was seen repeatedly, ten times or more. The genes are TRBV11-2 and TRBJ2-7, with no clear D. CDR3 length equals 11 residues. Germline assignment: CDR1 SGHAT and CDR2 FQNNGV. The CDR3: CASSVDYEQYV. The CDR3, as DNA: TGTGCCAGCAGCGTAGACTACGAGCAGTACGTC.

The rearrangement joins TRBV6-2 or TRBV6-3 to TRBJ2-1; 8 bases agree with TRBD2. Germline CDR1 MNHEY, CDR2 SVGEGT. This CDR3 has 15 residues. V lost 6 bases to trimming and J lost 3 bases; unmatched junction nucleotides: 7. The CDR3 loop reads CASSFGGANYNEQFF. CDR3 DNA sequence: TGTGCCAGCAGCTTCGGGGGGGCCAACTACAATGAGCAGTTCTTC.

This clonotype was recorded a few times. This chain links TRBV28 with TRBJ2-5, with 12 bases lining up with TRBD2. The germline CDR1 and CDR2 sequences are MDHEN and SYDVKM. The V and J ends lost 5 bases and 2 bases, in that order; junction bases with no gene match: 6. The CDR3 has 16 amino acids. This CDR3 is CASSRRLAGAQETQYF. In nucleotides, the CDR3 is TGTGCCAGCAGTCGCCGACTAGCGGGGGCTCAAGAGACCCAGTACTTC. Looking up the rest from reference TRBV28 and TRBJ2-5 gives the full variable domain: DVKVTQSSRYLVKRTGEKVFLECVQDMDHENMFWYRQDPGLGLRLIYFSYDVKMKEKGDIPEGYSVSREKKERFSLILESASTNQTSMYLCASSRRLAGAQETQYFGPGTRLLVL.

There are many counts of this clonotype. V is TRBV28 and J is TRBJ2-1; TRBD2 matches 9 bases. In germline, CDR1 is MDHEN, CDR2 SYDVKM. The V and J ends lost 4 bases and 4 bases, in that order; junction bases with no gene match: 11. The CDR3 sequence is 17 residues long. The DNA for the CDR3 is TGTGCCAGCAGTTCCGCGCGGGAGGGGGCCGAATACAATGAGCAGTTCTTC. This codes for CASSSAREGAEYNEQFF.

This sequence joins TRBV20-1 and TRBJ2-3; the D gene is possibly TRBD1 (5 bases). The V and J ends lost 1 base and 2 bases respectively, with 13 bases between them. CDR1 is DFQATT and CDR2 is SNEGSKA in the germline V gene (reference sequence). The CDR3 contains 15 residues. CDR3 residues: CSARGRGAPTDTQYF. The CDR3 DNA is TGCAGTGCTAGAGGTCGTGGGGCACCCACAGATACGCAGTATTTT.

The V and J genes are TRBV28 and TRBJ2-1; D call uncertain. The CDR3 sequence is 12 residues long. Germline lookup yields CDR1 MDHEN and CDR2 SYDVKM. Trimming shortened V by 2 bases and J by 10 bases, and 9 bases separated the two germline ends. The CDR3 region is CASSLRREEQFF. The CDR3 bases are TGTGCCAGCAGTTTAAGAAGGGAAGAGCAGTTCTTC. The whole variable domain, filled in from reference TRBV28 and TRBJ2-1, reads DVKVTQSSRYLVKRTGEKVFLECVQDMDHENMFWYRQDPGLGLRLIYFSYDVKMKEKGDIPEGYSVSREKKERFSLILESASTNQTSMYLCASSLRREEQFFGPGTRLTVL.

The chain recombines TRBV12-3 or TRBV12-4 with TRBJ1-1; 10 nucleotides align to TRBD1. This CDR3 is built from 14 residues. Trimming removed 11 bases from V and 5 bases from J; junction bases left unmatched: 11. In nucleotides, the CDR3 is TGTGCCGGGCTAGACAGGGGGCCGAGGACTGAAGCTTTCTTT. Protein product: CAGLDRGPRTEAFF.

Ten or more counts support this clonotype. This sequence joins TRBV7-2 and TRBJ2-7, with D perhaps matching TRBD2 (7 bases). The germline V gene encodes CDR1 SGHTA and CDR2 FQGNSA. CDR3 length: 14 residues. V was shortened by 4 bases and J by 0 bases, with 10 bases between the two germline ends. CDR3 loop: CASSSGGASYEQYV. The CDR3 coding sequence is TGTGCCAGCAGCTCTGGGGGGGCCTCCTACGAGCAGTACGTC.